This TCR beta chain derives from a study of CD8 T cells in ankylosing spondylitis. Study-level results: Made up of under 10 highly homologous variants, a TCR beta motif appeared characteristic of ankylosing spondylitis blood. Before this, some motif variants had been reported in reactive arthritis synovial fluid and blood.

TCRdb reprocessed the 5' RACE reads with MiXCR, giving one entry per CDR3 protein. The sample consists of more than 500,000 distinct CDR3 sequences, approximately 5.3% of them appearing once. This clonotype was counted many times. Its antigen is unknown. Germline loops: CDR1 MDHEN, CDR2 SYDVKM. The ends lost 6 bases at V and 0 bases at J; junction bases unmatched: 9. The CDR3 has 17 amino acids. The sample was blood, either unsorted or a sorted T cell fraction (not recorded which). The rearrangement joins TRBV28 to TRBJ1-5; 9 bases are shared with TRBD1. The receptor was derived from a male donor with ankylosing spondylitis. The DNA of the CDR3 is TGTGCCAGCAGGAGACTGACAGGGGGGTATAGCAATCAGCCCCAGCATTTT. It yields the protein CASRRLTGGYSNQPQHF.